This record looks at one TCR beta chain sequence and its context. A much larger clonotype is one base distant, so this may be a read error. Each CDR3 protein is one row after TCRdb ran MiXCR on the RT-PCR reads. The sample records approximately 720,000 distinct CDR3 sequences, around 14% being singletons. This CDR3 comprises 15 residues. Germline V gene data show CDR1 as DFQATT and CDR2 as SNEGSKA (reference sequence). The TCR sequence derives from a female donor in good health, serving as a healthy control. Specimen: memory CD4+ T cells from blood. V is TRBV20-1 and J is TRBJ1-4; D unclear. Written as DNA, the CDR3 is TGCAGTGCTAGAGGATGGGTAGGGCTTAATAAAAAACTGTTTTTT. Amino acid sequence: CSARGWVGLNKKLFF.